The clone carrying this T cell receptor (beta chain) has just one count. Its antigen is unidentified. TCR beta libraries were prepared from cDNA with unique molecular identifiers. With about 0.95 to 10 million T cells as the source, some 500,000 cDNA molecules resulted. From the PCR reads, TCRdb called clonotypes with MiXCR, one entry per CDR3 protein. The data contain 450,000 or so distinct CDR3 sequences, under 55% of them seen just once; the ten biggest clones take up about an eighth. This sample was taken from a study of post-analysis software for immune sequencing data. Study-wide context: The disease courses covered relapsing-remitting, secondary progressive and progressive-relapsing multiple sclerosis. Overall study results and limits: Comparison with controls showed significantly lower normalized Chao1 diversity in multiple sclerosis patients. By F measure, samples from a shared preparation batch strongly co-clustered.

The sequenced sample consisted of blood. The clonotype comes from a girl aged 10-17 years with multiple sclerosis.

CDR3 nucleotide sequence: TGCAGCGCCCGAGGGGGGGACGAAGCTTTCTTT. This gives the protein CSARGGDEAFF. The rearrangement joins TRBV29-1 to TRBJ1-1; possibly TRBD1 for D (6 bases). CDR3 length: 11 residues. The germline gives CDR1 SQVTM, CDR2 ANQGSEA. The V end was cut by 7 bases, the J end by 8 bases, with 14 bases between.